The T cell receptor (beta chain) described here comes from a study of cytomegalovirus exposure and HLA in healthy donors. For the study at large: According to later analysis, the same platform produced the 100 to 150 validation and some 680 first-cohort repertoires. Overall study findings and caveats: The study labeled 164 TCR beta chains cytomegalovirus-associated. Diagnosis of cytomegalovirus status made by the classifier reportedly showed high specificity and sensitivity.

TCRdb's table, derived via immunoSEQ multiplex PCR, lists solely in-frame clones and lacks some. The sample lists 150,000 to 200,000 clones, roughly nine tenths occurring once. Details on this clone: Its specificity is unknown.

The CDR3 has 15 amino acids. CDR1 and CDR2 (germline): SGHVS, FQNEAQ. The V and J ends lost 1 base and 4 bases respectively, with 14 bases between them. Material for sequencing was PBMCs. The chain is built from TRBV7-8 and TRBJ2-7, with D perhaps TRBD2 (5 bases). This clonotype was sampled from a woman under 40 in good health and CMV-seronegative. The CDR3: CASSLEGSDLYEQYF. In DNA form, the CDR3 reads TGTGCCAGCAGCTTAGAGGGTAGCGATTTATACGAGCAGTACTTC.